Listed below are T cell receptor beta chains from one sample, sequenced in a study of T-cell reconstitution after alpha-beta-depleted transplantation in children. MiXCR was run by TCRdb on the PCR reads, yielding one entry per CDR3 protein. This table holds roughly 70,000 distinct CDR3 sequences, just under 5% found once. The specimen comprised PBMCs, mostly from graft donor cells, sampled 180 days after TCRalphabeta/CD19-depleted stem cell transplant. The origin of the receptors is a boy in the first two years of life who had a stem cell transplant for acute myeloid leukemia, so the T cells may come from the graft donor. CDR3s include the opening cysteine and the closing phenylalanine or tryptophan. A D gene is named only where the DNA matches it firmly. Sizes are listed as how often the clone was seen (once, few, many) or a class if it is expanded.

D gene | J gene | V gene | clone size | CDR3 DNA | CDR3 protein
. | TRBJ1-1 | TRBV12-3/TRBV12-4 | many | TGTGCCAGCAGTTGGCTCCTGAACACTGAAGCTTTCTTT | CASSWLLNTEAFF
TRBD2 | TRBJ2-4 | TRBV20-1 | many | TGCAGTGCTAGAGTGGGGAGAAGCGGGGGGGGCTACCAAAACATTCAGTACTTC | CSARVGRSGGGYQNIQYF
. | TRBJ1-6 | TRBV7-9 | many | TGTGCCAGCACCCGTAACCGTGGTTGGAATAATTCACCCCTCCACTTT | CASTRNRGWNNSPLHF
TRBD2 | TRBJ2-1 | TRBV7-2 | many | TGTGCCAGCAGCTCCGCGGGGGGGCCGGTCAATGAGCAGTTCTTC | CASSSAGGPVNEQFF
. | TRBJ2-7 | TRBV9 | many | TGTGCCAGCAGCCCACGGGACACTGGCTACGAGCAGTACTTC | CASSPRDTGYEQYF
. | TRBJ1-1 | TRBV2 | many | TGTGCCAGCAGTCAAGGCTGGGCCACTGAAGCTTTCTTT | CASSQGWATEAFF
. | TRBJ1-2 | TRBV19 | many | TGTGCCAGTAGTATAGATCTGTGGTTAGGGCGCGGCTACACCTTC | CASSIDLWLGRGYTF
. | TRBJ2-2 | TRBV11-3 | many | TGTGCCAGCAGCTTAGATATTGGAGGGTTCTCCGGGGAGCTGTTTTTT | CASSLDIGGFSGELFF
TRBD1 | TRBJ2-7 | TRBV6-5 | many | TGTGCCAGCAGTTACGTCAGGACAGGCACCTACGAGCAGTACTTC | CASSYVRTGTYEQYF
TRBD1 | TRBJ2-3 | TRBV5-8 | many | TGTGCCAGCAGCTTGGGGGACAGGATCCGCACAGATACGCAGTATTTT | CASSLGDRIRTDTQYF
. | TRBJ2-2 | TRBV4-3 | many | TGCGCCAGCAGCCACGGAACCTTCGGGGAGCTGTTTTTT | CASSHGTFGELFF
. | TRBJ2-7 | TRBV12-3/TRBV12-4 | many | TGTGCCAGCAGTTCGTCATGGGGGACCAGCTACGAGCAGTACTTC | CASSSSWGTSYEQYF
TRBD1 | TRBJ1-3 | TRBV5-1 | many | TGCGCCAGCACCCTGGGTCGGGACAGGCTCTCTGGAAACACCATATATTTT | CASTLGRDRLSGNTIYF
. | TRBJ2-5 | TRBV12-3/TRBV12-4 | many | TGTGCCAGCAGACTCGAACAGGGTGGACAAGAGACCCAGTACTTC | CASRLEQGGQETQYF
. | TRBJ2-2 | TRBV14 | many | TGTGCCAGCAGCCAGAATTCGATTCGGGACGGGGAGCTGTTTTTT | CASSQNSIRDGELFF
. | TRBJ2-2 | TRBV7-7 | many | TGTGCCAGCAGCTTAATGGGGACCGGGGAGCTGTTTTTT | CASSLMGTGELFF
TRBD1 | TRBJ2-3 | TRBV6-1 | many | TGTGCCAGCAGTGACAGACAGGGGCTCACAGATACGCAGTATTTT | CASSDRQGLTDTQYF
TRBD2 | TRBJ2-1 | TRBV7-6 | once | TGTGCCAGCAGCTTAGAGACGGGACTAGGGCCAAATGAGCAGTTCTTC | CASSLETGLGPNEQFF
TRBD2 | TRBJ2-1 | TRBV5-8 | few | TGTGCCAGCAGCTTAGCGGGGGGGCTCAGAGAGCAGTTCTTC | CASSLAGGLREQFF
. | TRBJ2-1 | TRBV7-8 | many | TGTGCCAGCAGCCCTCGTCCTGATGAACGCGAGCAGTTCTTC | CASSPRPDEREQFF
. | TRBJ2-7 | TRBV7-2 | many | TGTGCCAGCAGGAAACCCGGGACAAGCCTCTACGAGCAGTACTTC | CASRKPGTSLYEQYF
. | TRBJ1-3 | TRBV19 | few | TGTGCCAGTAGTATAAGGGGACTTTTTACTGGAAACACCATATATTTT | CASSIRGLFTGNTIYF
TRBD2 | TRBJ2-3 | TRBV5-1 | many | TGCGCCAGCAGCTTCGGGGGGGCCCAGGGCACAGATACGCAGTATTTT | CASSFGGAQGTDTQYF
. | TRBJ2-3 | TRBV7-7 | many | TGTGCCAGCAGCCCTGGGGGGGATACGCAGTATTTT | CASSPGGDTQYF
. | TRBJ2-2 | TRBV25-1 | many | TGTGCCAGCAGTGCGTGGGCCGGGGAGCCGTTTTTT | CASSAWAGEPFF
TRBD1 | TRBJ2-6 | TRBV5-1 | many | TGCGCCAGCACAGGGGGTTCCCTCTCTGGGGCCAACGTCCTGACTTTC | CASTGGSLSGANVLTF
. | TRBJ2-2 | TRBV19 | many | TGTGCCAGTAAAGACAGGCGGAACACCGGGGAGCTGTTTTTT | CASKDRRNTGELFF